This entry lists 19 T cell receptor beta chains sequenced from one sample in a study of shared clonotypes between healthy human individuals. This table comes from immunoSEQ multiplex PCR, and its TCRdb copy is limited to in-frame clones, with some not included. The profile covers a few million clones, with more than 80% appearing a single time and 0.39% taken by the ten largest. What was sequenced was naive CD4+ T cells from PBMCs. The subset was: CD45RA+ positively selected. Receptor source: a man aged 18 to 30 in good health. Some clones in this sample may be carry-over from other donors' samples.

The chain combines TRBV15 with TRBJ2-7, with D possibly matching TRBD1 (6 bases). This CDR3 comprises 16 residues. V lost 5 bases and J 0 bases, leaving 17 bases between the germline ends. Germline V lookup: CDR1 LNHNV, CDR2 YYDKDF (reference sequence). This CDR3 reads CATSQGPTGRSYEQYF. The DNA of the CDR3 is TGTGCCACCAGCCAAGGGCCGACAGGTCGCTCCTACGAGCAGTACTTC.

V gene TRBV6-1 combines with J gene TRBJ1-2, with D maybe TRBD1 (6 bases). Germline loops: CDR1 MNHNS, CDR2 SASEGT. The length of the CDR3 is 14 residues. V dropped 2 bases and J dropped 7 bases, with 14 bases sitting between them. CDR3 amino acids: CASSETFNRVGYTF. The DNA for the CDR3 is TGTGCCAGCAGTGAAACCTTCAACAGGGTTGGCTACACCTTC.

The chain joins TRBV29-1 to TRBJ2-1; D may be TRBD2 (6 bases). The germline V gene encodes CDR1 SQVTM and CDR2 ANQGSEA. The germline V and J ends were trimmed by 5 bases and 6 bases, with 20 bases remaining between them. The length of the CDR3 is 15 residues. The CDR3 reads CSVLIPGLWGNEQFF. In nucleotides, the CDR3 is TGCAGCGTTCTAATTCCGGGACTTTGGGGCAATGAGCAGTTCTTC.

The genes are TRBV5-1 and TRBJ2-3; 8 bases line up with TRBD1. The CDR3 totals 15 residues. V shed 4 bases, J shed 4 bases, and the junction held 8 bases outside the gene matches. Germline values: CDR1 SGHRS, CDR2 YFSETQ. Written as DNA, the CDR3 is TGCGCCAGCAGCCCTCCGACAGGGGCAGCAGATACGCAGTATTTT. Protein: CASSPPTGAADTQYF. The full variable domain, rest sourced from reference TRBV5-1 and TRBJ2-3, is KAGVTQTPRYLIKTRGQQVTLSCSPISGHRSVSWYQQTPGQGLQFLFEYFSETQRNKGNFPGRFSGRQFSNSRSEMNVSTLELGDSALYLCASSPPTGAADTQYFGPGTRLTVL.

V and J are TRBV25-1 and TRBJ1-6, with D unresolved. There are 13 residues in the CDR3. The V end was cut by 1 base, the J end by 7 bases, with 5 bases between. Looked up from germline, CDR1 is MGHDK and CDR2 is SYGVNS. CDR3 loop: CASSELLNSPLHF. The CDR3 nucleotides read TGTGCCAGCAGTGAATTATTGAATTCACCCCTCCACTTT.

The chain has TRBV23-1 and TRBJ2-7; TRBD1 matches 11 bases. TRBV23-1 qualifies as an ORF whose function is uncertain. The CDR3 contains 18 residues. V lost 8 bases and J lost 2; bases outside the gene matches: 17. CDR3 amino acids: CASFGFRTGGKGTYEQYF. CDR3 nucleotide sequence: TGCGCCAGCTTCGGGTTTCGGACAGGGGGCAAGGGAACCTACGAGCAGTACTTC.

This chain's CDR3 is CASSAPGGGYTF. The CDR3 bases are TGCGCCAGCAGCGCACCCGGGGGTGGCTACACCTTC. The gene calls are TRBV5-1 and TRBJ1-2; perhaps TRBD1 as D (5 bases). V was pared by 4 bases and J by 7 bases, with 11 bases between. This CDR3 has 12 residues. Germline assignment: CDR1 SGHRS and CDR2 YFSETQ.

The rearrangement links TRBV28 to TRBJ2-7, with TRBD1 identical over 9 bases. V shed 5 bases, J shed 5 bases, and the junction held 13 bases outside the gene matches. The V gene's germline CDR1 is MDHEN and CDR2 SYDVKM. The CDR3 is made up of 16 amino acids. CDR3 in amino acids: CASSRRGGQGPHEQYF. DNA for the CDR3: TGTGCCAGCAGTCGAAGGGGGGGACAGGGTCCCCACGAGCAGTACTTC.

V gene TRBV6-5 combines with J gene TRBJ2-5, with D hard to call. The CDR3 runs 15 residues. V was trimmed by 0 bases and J by 5 bases, leaving 13 bases between them. Germline V gene data show CDR1 as MNHEY and CDR2 as SVGAGI. CDR3 DNA sequence: TGTGCCAGCAGTTACTCTTGGGGAATAAGGGAGACCCAGTACTTC. This gives the protein CASSYSWGIRETQYF.

The table lists this clone with a count of one. The chain employs TRBV7-2 and TRBJ1-2; D call uncertain. Germline V CDR1 and CDR2: SGHTA, FQGNSA. The CDR3 contains 13 residues. V dropped 5 bases and J dropped 5 bases, with 12 bases sitting between them. CDR3 region: CASSPVYGYGYTF. For the CDR3, the DNA is TGTGCCAGCAGCCCGGTTTACGGGTATGGCTACACCTTC.

V gene TRBV5-1 combines with J gene TRBJ2-7; 7 bases match TRBD2. J was trimmed by 1 base and V by 1 base; bases with no gene match: 5. This CDR3 is built from 15 residues. Germline lookup yields CDR1 SGHRS and CDR2 YFSETQ. CDR3: CASSLYHGGSYEQYF. The CDR3 region has the DNA TGCGCCAGCAGCTTGTACCACGGGGGGTCCTACGAGCAGTACTTC. The whole variable domain, filled in from reference TRBV5-1 and TRBJ2-7, reads KAGVTQTPRYLIKTRGQQVTLSCSPISGHRSVSWYQQTPGQGLQFLFEYFSETQRNKGNFPGRFSGRQFSNSRSEMNVSTLELGDSALYLCASSLYHGGSYEQYFGPGTRLTVT.

V is TRBV7-2 and J is TRBJ2-5; 7 nucleotides match TRBD1. Per the germline V gene, CDR1 is SGHTA and CDR2 is FQGNSA. The junction had 9 bases not matched to a gene; V was cut back by 5 bases and J by 3 bases. This CDR3 has 15 amino acids. CDR3 sequence: CASSQTGWGEETQYF. The CDR3 nucleotides read TGTGCCAGCAGCCAGACAGGGTGGGGAGAAGAGACCCAGTACTTC.

This sequence joins TRBV7-3 and TRBJ2-1; D gene ambiguous. CDR3 size: 15 residues. Germline V gives CDR1 SGHTA, CDR2 FQGTGA. V lost 2 bases, J lost 8 bases, and 16 bases lay in between. The CDR3 region has the DNA TGTGCCAGCAGCTTAGGAAGAGGATCTCCCTATGAGCAGTTCTTC. Translating gives CASSLGRGSPYEQFF.

The chain carries TRBV7-3 and TRBJ2-3; 7 positions match TRBD1. Germline V lookup: CDR1 SGHTA, CDR2 FQGTGA. Trimming at V came to 5 bases and at J to 3 bases, leaving 5 bases not matched to a gene. The CDR3 spans 14 residues. The CDR3 region is CASSPTGETDTQYF. The DNA for the CDR3 is TGTGCCAGCAGCCCTACAGGGGAGACAGATACGCAGTATTTT. The full variable domain, with the rest looked up from reference TRBV7-3 and TRBJ2-3, is GAGVSQTPSNKVTEKGKYVELRCDPISGHTALYWYRQSLGQGPEFLIYFQGTGAADDSGLPNDRFFAVRPEGSVSTLKIQRTERGDSAVYLCASSPTGETDTQYFGPGTRLTVL.

This clone was detected once. The same CDR3 arises from other DNA sequences in this sample as well. The chain couples TRBV7-2 to TRBJ1-5, with D possibly being TRBD1 (6 bases). Germline assignment: CDR1 SGHTA and CDR2 FQGNSA. The V gene lost 5 bases and the J gene lost 3 bases, with 11 bases spanning the gap. The length of the CDR3 is 14 residues. This CDR3 reads CASSPTGPNQPQHF. CDR3 in DNA: TGTGCCAGCAGCCCCACAGGGCCCAATCAGCCCCAGCATTTT.

The chain recombines TRBV9 with TRBJ2-3, with no clear D. From germline, CDR1 is SGDLS and CDR2 YYNGEE. V was shortened by 0 bases and J by 8 bases, with 10 bases between the two germline ends. CDR3 length: 13 residues. The CDR3: CASSVEVRGTQYF. DNA for the CDR3: TGTGCCAGCAGCGTAGAAGTGCGAGGTACGCAGTATTTT.

The rearrangement joins TRBV25-1 to TRBJ2-7; D is perhaps TRBD1 (5 bases). V was pared by 3 bases and J by 1 base, with 10 bases between. The CDR3 has 14 residues. Germline V gene data show CDR1 as MGHDK and CDR2 as SYGVNS. The CDR3 here is CASSDKGISYEQYF. Written as DNA, the CDR3 is TGTGCCAGCAGTGATAAGGGGATTTCCTACGAGCAGTACTTC.

This clone was seen only a few times. Written as DNA, the CDR3 is TGTGCCAGCAGTGTCCTCGACGGGCCGGGGCAGCCCCAGCATTTT. As protein: CASSVLDGPGQPQHF. V usage is TRBV2 and J usage is TRBJ1-5; D is undetermined. Germline CDR1 SNHLY, CDR2 FYNNEI. Trimming removed 4 bases from V and 7 bases from J, with 17 bases in between. The CDR3 runs 15 residues.

Comments on this clone: This sample also contains other DNA sequences that code for the same CDR3. The chain has TRBV9 and TRBJ2-5, with TRBD1 matching 10 bases. This CDR3 comprises 14 residues. The trim removed 4 bases at V and 5 bases at J, leaving 5 bases unmatched. Germline V gene sequence: CDR1 SGDLS, CDR2 YYNGEE. This CDR3 is CASSLLGQGETQYF. The CDR3 DNA reads as TGTGCCAGCAGCCTCTTGGGACAGGGGGAGACCCAGTACTTC. The full variable domain, with the rest looked up from reference TRBV9 and TRBJ2-5, is DSGVTQTPKHLITATGQRVTLRCSPRSGDLSVYWYQQSLDQGLQFLIQYYNGEERAKGNILERFSAQQFPDLHSELNLSSLELGDSALYFCASSLLGQGETQYFGPGTRLLVL.